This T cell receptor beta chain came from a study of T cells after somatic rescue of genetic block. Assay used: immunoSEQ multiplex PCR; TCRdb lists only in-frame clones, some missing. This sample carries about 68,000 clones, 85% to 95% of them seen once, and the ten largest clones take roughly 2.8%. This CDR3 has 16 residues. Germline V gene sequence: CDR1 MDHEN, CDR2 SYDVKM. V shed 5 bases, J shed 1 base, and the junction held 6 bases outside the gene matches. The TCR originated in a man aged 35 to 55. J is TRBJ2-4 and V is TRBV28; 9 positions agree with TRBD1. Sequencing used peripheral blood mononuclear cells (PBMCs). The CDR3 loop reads CASSPGTGNAKNIQYF. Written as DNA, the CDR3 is TGTGCCAGCAGTCCCGGGACAGGGAATGCCAAAAACATTCAGTACTTC.